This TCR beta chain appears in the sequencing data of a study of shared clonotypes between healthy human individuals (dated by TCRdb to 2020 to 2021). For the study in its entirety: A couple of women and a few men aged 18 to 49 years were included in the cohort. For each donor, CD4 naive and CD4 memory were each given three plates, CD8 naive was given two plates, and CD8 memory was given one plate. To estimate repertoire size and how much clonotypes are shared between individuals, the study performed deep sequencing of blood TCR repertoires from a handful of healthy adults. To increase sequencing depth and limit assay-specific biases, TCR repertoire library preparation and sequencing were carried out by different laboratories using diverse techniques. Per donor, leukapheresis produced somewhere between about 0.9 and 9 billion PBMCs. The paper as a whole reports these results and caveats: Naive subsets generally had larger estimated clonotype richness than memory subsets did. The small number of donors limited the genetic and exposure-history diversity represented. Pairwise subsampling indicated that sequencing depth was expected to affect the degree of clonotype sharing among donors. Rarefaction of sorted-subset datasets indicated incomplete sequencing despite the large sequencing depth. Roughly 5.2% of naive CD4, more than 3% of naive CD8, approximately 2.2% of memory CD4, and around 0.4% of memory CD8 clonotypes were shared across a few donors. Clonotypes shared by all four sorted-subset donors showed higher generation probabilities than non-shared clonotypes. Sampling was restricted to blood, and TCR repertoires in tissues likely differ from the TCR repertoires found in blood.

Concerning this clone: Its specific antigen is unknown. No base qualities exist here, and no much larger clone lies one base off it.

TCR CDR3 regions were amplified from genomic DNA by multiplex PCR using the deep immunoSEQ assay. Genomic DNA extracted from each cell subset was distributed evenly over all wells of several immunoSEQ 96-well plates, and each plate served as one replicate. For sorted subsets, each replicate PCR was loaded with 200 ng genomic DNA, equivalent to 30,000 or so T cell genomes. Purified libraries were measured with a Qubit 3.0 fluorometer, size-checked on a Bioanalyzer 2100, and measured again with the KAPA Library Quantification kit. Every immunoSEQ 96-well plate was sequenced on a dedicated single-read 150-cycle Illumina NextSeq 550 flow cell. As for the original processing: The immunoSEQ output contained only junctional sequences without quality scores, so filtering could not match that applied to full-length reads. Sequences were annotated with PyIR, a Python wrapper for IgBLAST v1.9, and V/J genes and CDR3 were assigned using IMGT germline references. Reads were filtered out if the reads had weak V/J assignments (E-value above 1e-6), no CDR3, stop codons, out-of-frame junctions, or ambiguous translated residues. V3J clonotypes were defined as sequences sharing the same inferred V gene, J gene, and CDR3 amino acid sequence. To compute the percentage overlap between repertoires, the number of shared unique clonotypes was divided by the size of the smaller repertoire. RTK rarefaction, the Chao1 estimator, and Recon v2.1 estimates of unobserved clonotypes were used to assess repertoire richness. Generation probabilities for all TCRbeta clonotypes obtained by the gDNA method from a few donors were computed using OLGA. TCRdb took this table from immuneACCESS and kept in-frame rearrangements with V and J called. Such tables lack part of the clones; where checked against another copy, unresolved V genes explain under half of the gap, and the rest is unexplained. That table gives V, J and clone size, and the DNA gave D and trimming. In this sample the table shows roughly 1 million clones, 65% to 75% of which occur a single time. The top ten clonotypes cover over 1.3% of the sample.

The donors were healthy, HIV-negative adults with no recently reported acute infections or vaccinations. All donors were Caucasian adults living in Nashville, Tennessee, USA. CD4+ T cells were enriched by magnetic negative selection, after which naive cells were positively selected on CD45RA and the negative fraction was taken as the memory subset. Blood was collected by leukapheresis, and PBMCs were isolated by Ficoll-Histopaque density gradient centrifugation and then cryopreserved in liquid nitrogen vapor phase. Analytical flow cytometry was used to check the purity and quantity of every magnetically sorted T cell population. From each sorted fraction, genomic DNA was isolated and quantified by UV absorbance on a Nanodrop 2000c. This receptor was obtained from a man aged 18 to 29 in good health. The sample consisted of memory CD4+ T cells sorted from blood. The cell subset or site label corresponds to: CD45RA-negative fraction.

The bases read TGTGCCAGCAGCTTAAGGACCAGTACCTACGAGCAGTACTTC. It translates to CASSLRTSTYEQYF. Here the chain combines TRBV7-2 and TRBJ2-7; the D gene identity is not certain. The germline V gene sets CDR1 to SGHTA and CDR2 to FQGNSA. V sheds 2 bases and J sheds 2 bases, leaving 10 bases between their ends. Including cysteine and phenylalanine, the CDR3 has 14 amino acids. Solely the CDR3 DNA is kept, with 42 bases framed from the first base.